This is a list of T cell receptor beta chains from one sample in a study of naive and memory T cell subsets. TCRdb processed the UMI-ligation and nested PCR reads anew with MiXCR; each CDR3 protein has one entry. The sample records 95,000 to 110,000 distinct CDR3 sequences, around 15% being singletons. The sample taken for sequencing was naive CD8+ T cells from blood. The receptors shown here come from a human donor in good health. Both conserved end residues are part of each CDR3. D genes are given only for firm matches. Some rows have no size entry. The others give once, few or many, or a class for an expanded clone.

v_call,clone_size,d_call,cdr3_length,j_call,cdr3_nt,cdr3_aa
TRBV4-3,few,-,12,TRBJ2-1,TGCGCCAGCAGCCAAGACGGTCGGGGGCAGTTCTTC,CASSQDGRGQFF
TRBV5-5,-,-,17,TRBJ1-1,TGTGCCAGCAGCTTGGTATGGCCGGGGGACCCGAACACTGAAGCTTTCTTT,CASSLVWPGDPNTEAFF
TRBV21-1,-,-,15,TRBJ2-1,TGTGCCAGCAGCAAACGTGGAGAAGATTGTAATGAGCAGTTCTTC,CASSKRGEDCNEQFF
TRBV20-1,-,-,13,TRBJ2-7,TGCAGTGCTAGAGATCCGTCGGGGTACGAGCAGTACTTC,CSARDPSGYEQYF
TRBV6-5,few,-,16,TRBJ1-1,TGTGCCAGCAGTTACTCGAGATCCCGAAGATACACTGAAGCTTTCTTT,CASSYSRSRRYTEAFF
TRBV5-6,few,-,12,TRBJ2-3,TGTGCCAGCAGTTTGACGTCTCCTACGCAGTATTTT,CASSLTSPTQYF
TRBV7-9,once,-,13,TRBJ2-1,TGTGCCAGCCGCTTAAGCGGGTACGATGAGCAGTTCTTC,CASRLSGYDEQFF
TRBV19,few,-,14,TRBJ1-1,TGTGCCAGTAGTATCGGCCCAGCGGTCACTGAAGCTTTCTTT,CASSIGPAVTEAFF
TRBV4-3,many,TRBD1,15,TRBJ1-3,TGCGCCAGCAGCCAAGCGACAGGGGCTGGAAACACCATATATTTT,CASSQATGAGNTIYF
TRBV6-1,-,-,15,TRBJ1-1,TGTGCCAGCAGTGGGGCCCAATTAATGAACACTGAAGCTTTCTTT,CASSGAQLMNTEAFF
TRBV12-3/TRBV12-4,few,-,14,TRBJ2-5,TGTGCCAGCAGTTTGGTTACAAACCAAGAGACCCAGTACTTC,CASSLVTNQETQYF
TRBV6-1,-,TRBD1,15,TRBJ2-3,TGTGCCAGCAGTGAAAGGGACAGGCTGGGAGATACGCAGTATTTT,CASSERDRLGDTQYF
TRBV27,many,-,14,TRBJ1-1,TGTGCCAGCAGTTTACGGTCCATGAACACTGAAGCTTTCTTT,CASSLRSMNTEAFF
TRBV24-1,-,TRBD1,18,TRBJ2-2,TGTGCCACCAGTGATCACACAGGGGGCGCCTCCTACACCGGGGAGCTGTTTTTT,CATSDHTGGASYTGELFF
TRBV27,few,TRBD2,16,TRBJ2-7,TGTGCCAGCAGCCCGGGACTAGCGGGAGGTATATACGAGCAGTACTTC,CASSPGLAGGIYEQYF
TRBV9,many,-,14,TRBJ1-4,TGTGCCAGCAGCGTGGGGGGCCGTAATGAAAAACTGTTTTTT,CASSVGGRNEKLFF
TRBV28,few,-,15,TRBJ1-1,TGTGCCAGCACGACGGGGGGCATTAAGAACACTGAAGCTTTCTTT,CASTTGGIKNTEAFF
TRBV3-1,-,-,15,TRBJ2-1,TGTGCCAGCAGCTCTGAACGGATACCGTACAATGAGCAGTTCTTC,CASSSERIPYNEQFF
TRBV7-9,many,-,17,TRBJ2-4,TGTGCCAGCAGCTTAGGTCTCGGGGACCTAGCCAAAAACATTCAGTACTTC,CASSLGLGDLAKNIQYF
TRBV9,many,-,13,TRBJ2-7,TGTGCCAGCAGCATTAGCGGAGCGAGGGAGCAGTACTTC,CASSISGAREQYF
TRBV6-1,-,TRBD1,14,TRBJ2-7,TGTGCCAGCAGTGGGGGACAGGGTTTTGGCGAGCAGTACTTC,CASSGGQGFGEQYF
TRBV28,-,TRBD1,15,TRBJ1-4,TGTGCCAGCACCTACCGGGACAGGGTTAATGAAAAACTGTTTTTT,CASTYRDRVNEKLFF
TRBV11-3,few,-,15,TRBJ2-2,TGTGCCAGCAGCTTAACAGGGAGGAACACCGGGGAGCTGTTTTTT,CASSLTGRNTGELFF
TRBV24-1,-,-,16,TRBJ2-3,TGTGCCACCAGTGATTTGGAGGGGCCAAGCACAGATACGCAGTATTTT,CATSDLEGPSTDTQYF
TRBV4-1,-,-,16,TRBJ1-1,TGCGCCAGCAGCCCTAACAGGAGCATAAGGCCCACTGAAGCTTTCTTT,CASSPNRSIRPTEAFF
TRBV7-9,few,-,16,TRBJ1-2,TGTGCCAGCAGCCTATTACCCCTACCGAGAGAGGATGGCTACACCTTC,CASSLLPLPREDGYTF
TRBV7-2,many,TRBD1,13,TRBJ2-7,TGTGCCAGCAGCTCGGGACAGATCTACGAGCAGTACTTC,CASSSGQIYEQYF
TRBV29-1,-,-,11,TRBJ2-7,TGCAGCGTCTTGAGGGACTACGAGCAGTACTTC,CSVLRDYEQYF
TRBV29-1,few,TRBD1,15,TRBJ2-1,TGCAGCGTGGCGCCGGACAGGGGGCTAGTAGGGGAGCAGTTCTTC,CSVAPDRGLVGEQFF
TRBV14,few,-,16,TRBJ2-1,TGTGCCAGCAGCCCAAGCCCCCAGTATCCCTACAATGAGCAGTTCTTC,CASSPSPQYPYNEQFF
TRBV10-3,-,-,16,TRBJ2-1,TGTGCCATCAGTGAGACGGACAGAAGTCCCTACAATGAGCAGTTCTTC,CAISETDRSPYNEQFF
TRBV12-3/TRBV12-4,-,-,12,TRBJ2-2,TGTGCCAGCAGCTCACTTGACGGGGAGCTGTTTTTT,CASSSLDGELFF
TRBV2,few,TRBD2,15,TRBJ2-7,TGTGCCAGCAGGGCCTCCGGGGGGACGATCCACGAGCAGTACTTC,CASRASGGTIHEQYF